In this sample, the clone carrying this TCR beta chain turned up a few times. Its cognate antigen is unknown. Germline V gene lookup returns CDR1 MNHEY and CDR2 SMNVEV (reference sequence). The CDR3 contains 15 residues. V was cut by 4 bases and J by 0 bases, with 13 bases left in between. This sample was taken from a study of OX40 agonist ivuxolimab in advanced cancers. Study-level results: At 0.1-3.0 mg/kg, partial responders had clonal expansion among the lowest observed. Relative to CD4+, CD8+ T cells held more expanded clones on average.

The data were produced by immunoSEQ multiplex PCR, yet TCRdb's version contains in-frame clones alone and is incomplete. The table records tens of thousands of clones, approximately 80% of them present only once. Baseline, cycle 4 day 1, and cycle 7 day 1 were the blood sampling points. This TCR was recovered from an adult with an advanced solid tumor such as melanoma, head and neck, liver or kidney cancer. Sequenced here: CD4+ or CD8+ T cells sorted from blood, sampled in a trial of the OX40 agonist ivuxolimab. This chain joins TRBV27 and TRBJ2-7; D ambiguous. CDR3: CASSWSKAVSYEQYF. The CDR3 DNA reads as TGTGCCAGCAGTTGGTCCAAGGCAGTCTCCTACGAGCAGTACTTC.